Presented here are 17 T cell receptor beta chains from one specimen sequenced in a study of CD8+ T cells in alopecia areata. The sequencing template was cDNA reverse transcribed from extracted RNA. The table came from immunoSEQ multiplex PCR; TCRdb's copy has only in-frame clones and leaves some out. This sample has about 150,000 clones, with more than 55% found just once. Sequencing was performed on CD8+ T cells sorted from blood. These receptor sequences come from a human donor in good health.

CDR3 residues: CASSIPPGLAGVQADTQYF. DNA of the CDR3: TGTGCCAGCAGTATCCCGCCAGGACTAGCGGGAGTTCAAGCAGATACGCAGTATTTT. The chain uses TRBV28 and TRBJ2-3, with 13 bases that match TRBD2. The CDR3 is 19 residues long. J gave up 4 bases and V 5 bases, and 15 bases lay outside the gene matches. Germline V lookup: CDR1 MDHEN, CDR2 SYDVKM.

The chain has TRBV6-5 and TRBJ1-2; possible D gene TRBD1, 5 bases. The ends were cut back, 7 bases at V and 5 bases at J, with 11 bases in the middle. There are 12 residues in the CDR3. Germline V gives CDR1 MNHEY, CDR2 SVGAGI. The CDR3 reads CASTRGGYGYTF. CDR3 nucleotides: TGTGCCAGCACGAGGGGAGGGTATGGCTACACCTTC.

The chain couples TRBV4-1 to TRBJ2-1; D is perhaps TRBD2 (5 bases). Deletions cut 5 bases from V and 0 bases from J, with 11 bases between. Germline-derived CDR1 and CDR2 are MGHRA and YSYEKL. This CDR3 has 15 residues. CDR3 region: CASSSSGSSYNEQFF. Written as DNA, the CDR3 is TGCGCCAGCAGCTCCAGCGGAAGCTCCTACAATGAGCAGTTCTTC.

The rearrangement uses TRBV6-5 and TRBJ1-2; perhaps TRBD1 as D (5 bases). Trimming pared 0 bases from V and 1 base from J, leaving 9 bases between. CDR3 length equals 15 residues. In germline, CDR1 is MNHEY, CDR2 SVGAGI. The CDR3: CASSYSQGLNYGYTF. In nucleotides, the CDR3 is TGTGCCAGCAGTTACTCGCAGGGACTTAACTATGGCTACACCTTC.

This clone was seen once. This sequence joins TRBV2 and TRBJ2-7; 12 bases align to TRBD1. After removal of 10 bases from V and 6 bases from J, the junction contained 7 bases not matched to a gene. The CDR3 consists of 13 residues. CDR1 and CDR2 (germline): SNHLY, FYNNEI. CDR3 nucleotides: TGTGCCATCTCCGGGACAGGGGGCTCCGAGCAGTACTTC. It encodes CAISGTGGSEQYF. The full variable domain, with the rest looked up from reference TRBV2 and TRBJ2-7, is EPEVTQTPSHQVTQMGQEVILRCVPISNHLYFYWYRQILGQKVEFLVSFYNNEISEKSEIFDDQFSVERPDGSNFTLKIRSTKLEDSAMYFCAISGTGGSEQYFGPGTRLTVT.

The chain combines TRBV2 with TRBJ2-7, with TRBD2 identical over 7 bases. Germline V gives CDR1 SNHLY, CDR2 FYNNEI. Losses at the gene ends were 6 bases for V and 0 bases for J; bases not matched to a gene: 8. CDR3 size: 15 residues. DNA of the CDR3: TGTGCCAGCAGGGCTCTAGCGGAAAGCTCCTACGAGCAGTACTTC. The encoded protein is CASRALAESSYEQYF.

This sequence joins TRBV10-3 and TRBJ2-1; D is unclear. The length of the CDR3 is 11 residues. Germline-derived CDR1 and CDR2 are ENHRY and SYGVKD. V was shortened by 0 bases and J by 10 bases, with 4 bases between the two germline ends. This CDR3 is CAISESKEQFF. The CDR3 DNA follows: TGTGCCATCAGTGAGTCGAAGGAGCAGTTCTTC.

This chain connects TRBV6-5 to TRBJ2-7; 7 positions agree with TRBD1. V lost 3 bases and J lost 3; bases outside the gene matches: 8. This CDR3 region has 15 residues. CDR1 and CDR2 from the germline V gene are MNHEY and SVGAGI. Written as DNA, the CDR3 is TGTGCCAGCAGTTATATGACGGGACAGCTCTACGAGCAGTACTTC. This translates into CASSYMTGQLYEQYF.

The chain couples TRBV29-1 to TRBJ2-7, with 7 bases aligning to TRBD1. The CDR3 is 13 amino acids. The germline CDR1 and CDR2 sequences are SQVTM and ANQGSEA. Trimming at V came to 7 bases and at J to 2 bases, leaving 8 bases not matched to a gene. The CDR3, as DNA: TGCAGCGCCCTCACAGGGGACGCCTACGAGCAGTACTTC. Its protein product is CSALTGDAYEQYF.

This clone was observed a few times. V and J are TRBV6-4 and TRBJ2-2, with TRBD2 matching over 10 bases. Germline-derived CDR1 and CDR2 are MRHNA and SNTAGT. This CDR3 contains 15 residues. V dropped 4 bases and J dropped 3; count of bases not matched to a gene: 2. In DNA, the CDR3 is TGTGCCAGCAGTGCTCTAGCGGGAGACACCGGGGAGCTGTTTTTT. It codes for CASSALAGDTGELFF.

The rearrangement links TRBV29-1 to TRBJ2-1, with 13 bases fitting TRBD2. V lost 6 bases, J lost 6 bases, and 8 bases stayed unmatched. The CDR3 is 15 amino acids. CDR1 and CDR2 (germline): SQVTM, ANQGSEA. The CDR3 protein is CSVDGLAGVINEQFF. CDR3 coding DNA: TGCAGCGTCGATGGACTAGCGGGAGTAATCAATGAGCAGTTCTTC.

The chain recombines TRBV13 with TRBJ2-7, with no clear D. In germline, CDR1 is PRHDT, CDR2 FYEKMQ (reference sequence). The V and J ends lost 5 bases and 3 bases respectively, with 11 bases between them. The CDR3 is 13 residues long. The CDR3 sequence is CASSPRSFYEQYF. CDR3 DNA sequence: TGTGCCAGCAGCCCGAGGTCATTCTACGAGCAGTACTTC.

This clone was seen a handful of times. The gene calls are TRBV6-5 and TRBJ2-1; TRBD2 agrees at 14 bases. This CDR3 spans 16 amino acids. Trimming cost V 2 bases and J 8 bases; bases outside gene matches: 5. Per the germline V gene, CDR1 is MNHEY and CDR2 is SVGAGI. CDR3 region: CASSYTGTSGSDEQFF. CDR3 in DNA: TGTGCCAGCAGTTACACCGGGACTAGCGGGAGCGATGAGCAGTTCTTC.

This sequence joins TRBV20-1 and TRBJ1-1, with D hard to call. The germline V gene has CDR1 DFQATT and CDR2 SNEGSKA (reference sequence). V lost 0 bases and J 11 bases, leaving 10 bases between the germline ends. This CDR3 spans 11 amino acids. The CDR3 here is CSAREGGGAFF. In DNA form, the CDR3 reads TGCAGTGCTAGAGAGGGAGGAGGTGCTTTCTTT.

The chain employs TRBV9 and TRBJ2-3; D ambiguous. Germline V lookup: CDR1 SGDLS, CDR2 YYNGEE. The CDR3 extends over 14 amino acids. The germline V and J ends were trimmed by 4 bases and 3 bases, with 12 bases remaining between them. The CDR3 sequence is CASSSGSRTDTQYF. CDR3 coding DNA: TGTGCCAGCAGCTCCGGTTCCCGAACAGATACGCAGTATTTT.

This rearrangement joins TRBV4-1 to TRBJ2-7, with 11 positions matching TRBD2. There are 14 residues in the CDR3. The J segment lost 6 bases and the V segment lost 3 bases, leaving 4 bases of the junction unmatched. CDR1 and CDR2 (germline): MGHRA, YSYEKL. The CDR3 DNA is TGCGCCAGCAGCCATACTAGCGGGAGCCTCGAGCAGTACTTC. Translated, it gives CASSHTSGSLEQYF.

This clone occurred a few times. The chain combines TRBV9 with TRBJ1-1; D not resolved. Trimming removed 4 bases from V and 6 bases from J, with 13 bases in between. CDR1 SGDLS and CDR2 YYNGEE come from the germline V gene. This CDR3 is built from 13 residues. CDR3 nucleotides: TGTGCCAGCAGCCCCGATATGTGGGCTGAAGCTTTCTTT. This encodes CASSPDMWAEAFF.